Presented here are 18 T cell receptor beta chains from one specimen sequenced in a study of patients and donors after allogeneic stem cell transplantation. TCRdb itself ran the RT-PCR reads through MiXCR, one entry per CDR3 protein. The sample has about a million distinct CDR3 sequences; approximately 19% are singletons. The specimen was blood, either unsorted or a sorted T cell fraction (not recorded which). The receptors here all came from a human donor who was either an allogeneic HSCT recipient or a stem cell or donor lymphocyte infusion donor (not recorded which). It is not recorded whose cells these are; they may come from a transplant donor.

The chain recombines TRBV28 with TRBJ2-7; 10 nucleotides align to TRBD2. CDR1 and CDR2 (germline): MDHEN, SYDVKM. CDR3 length equals 15 residues. Unmatched junction bases numbered 9, after V lost 7 bases and J lost 3 bases. The CDR3, as DNA: TGTGCCAGCACCAAACTAGCGGGGCATAACTACGAGCAGTACTTC. Its protein product is CASTKLAGHNYEQYF.

This clonotype was detected a few times. The rearrangement links TRBV9 to TRBJ2-3; D is perhaps TRBD2 (6 bases). Germline assignment: CDR1 SGDLS and CDR2 YYNGEE. CDR3 length: 16 residues. The germline V and J ends were trimmed by 3 bases and 2 bases, with 16 bases remaining between them. The CDR3 bases are TGTGCCAGCAGCGGACGGACTAACCGCCCCACAGATACGCAGTATTTT. This encodes CASSGRTNRPTDTQYF.

In this sample, this clonotype turned up many times. The J gene is TRBJ2-7, the V gene TRBV12-3 or TRBV12-4; D may be TRBD1 (6 bases). The CDR3 consists of 13 residues. Trimming cost V 6 bases and J 1 base, with 10 bases left between them. The CDR3 loop is CASRSTGSYEQYF. For the CDR3, the DNA is TGTGCCAGCAGATCGACAGGATCCTACGAGCAGTACTTC.

The DNA for the CDR3 is TGCAGTGCCCACATGATCGGCAATGAGCAGTTCTTC. Translated, it gives CSAHMIGNEQFF. V usage is TRBV20-1 and J usage is TRBJ2-1; D gene ambiguous. The CDR3 covers 12 residues. Per germline, CDR1 DFQATT and CDR2 SNEGSKA (reference sequence). The V gene lost 6 bases and the J gene lost 6 bases, with 12 bases spanning the gap.

This clonotype was found a few times. The V call is TRBV9, the J call TRBJ2-7; D is perhaps TRBD2 (5 bases). This CDR3 is built from 14 residues. Germline CDR1 and CDR2: SGDLS and YYNGEE. The ends were cut back, 4 bases at V and 1 base at J, with 12 bases in the middle. The CDR3 coding sequence is TGTGCCAGCAGCACATCCGGGGTATCCTACGAGCAGTACTTC. This gives the protein CASSTSGVSYEQYF.

The chain links TRBV11-2 to TRBJ1-4; D is undetermined. This CDR3 is 17 amino acids long. CDR1 and CDR2 from the germline V gene are SGHAT and FQNNGV. Trimming took off 2 bases at V and 5 bases at J, with 18 bases between the two ends. CDR3 nucleotides: TGTGCCAGCAGCTTAACAGAAGGTCTAAGCTGGAATGAAAAACTGTTTTTT. Amino acids: CASSLTEGLSWNEKLFF.

This sequence joins TRBV10-3 and TRBJ2-3; D remains ambiguous. The CDR3 sequence is 12 residues long. V lost 8 bases and J 1 base, leaving 7 bases between the germline ends. The V gene's germline CDR1 is ENHRY and CDR2 SYGVKD. CDR3 sequence (DNA): TGTGCCATCTCCAACGGCACAGATACGCAGTATTTT. Protein product: CAISNGTDTQYF.

The chain uses TRBV7-2 and TRBJ1-5; D is undetermined. The CDR3 has 16 residues. CDR1 SGHTA and CDR2 FQGNSA come from the germline V gene. Trimming cost V 2 bases and J 3 bases, with 14 bases left between them. The CDR3 DNA sequence: TGTGCCAGCAGCTTATGGGCCGCCCTTTCCAATCAGCCCCAGCATTTT. Residues: CASSLWAALSNQPQHF.

The rearrangement joins TRBV12-3 or TRBV12-4 to TRBJ2-2, with D possibly being TRBD1 (6 bases). This CDR3 contains 15 residues. Trimming left V 5 bases short and J 1 base short, with 11 bases between. This chain's CDR3 is CASSDPGQNTGELFF. In nucleotides, the CDR3 is TGTGCCAGCAGTGACCCGGGACAGAACACCGGGGAGCTGTTTTTT.

The V call is TRBV9, the J call TRBJ2-1; the D is unclear. Germline-derived CDR1 and CDR2 are SGDLS and YYNGEE. The CDR3 spans 16 residues. The V end was cut by 0 bases, the J end by 4 bases, with 14 bases between. CDR3 region: CASSVVGTQLYNEQFF. CDR3 coding DNA: TGTGCCAGCAGCGTAGTAGGTACGCAGTTATACAATGAGCAGTTCTTC.

The J gene is TRBJ2-1, the V gene TRBV28; unclear D gene. Looked up from germline, CDR1 is MDHEN and CDR2 is SYDVKM. The CDR3 sequence is 16 residues long. Trimming stripped 4 bases from V and 2 bases from J, with 15 bases between. CDR3 residues: CASSSAAITTYNEQFF. DNA of the CDR3: TGTGCCAGCAGTTCTGCAGCGATAACGACCTACAATGAGCAGTTCTTC.

The chain employs TRBV5-1 and TRBJ2-2, with 10 bases aligning to TRBD1. V dropped 4 bases and J dropped 3; count of bases not matched to a gene: 12. The CDR3 is 18 residues long. Germline CDR1 and CDR2: SGHRS and YFSETQ. In DNA form, the CDR3 reads TGCGCCAGCAGCGCATATCCCCGGACAGGGGGGCACACCGGGGAGCTGTTTTTT. As protein: CASSAYPRTGGHTGELFF.

The chain recombines TRBV4-1 with TRBJ2-5; D uncertain. CDR1 and CDR2 (germline): MGHRA, YSYEKL. The CDR3 spans 13 residues. V was trimmed by 1 base and J by 4 bases, leaving 7 bases between them. CDR3 coding DNA: TGCGCCAGCAGCCAAGTTCAGAGAGAGACCCAGTACTTC. This encodes CASSQVQRETQYF.

The chain joins TRBV5-5 to TRBJ1-2; no firm D call. Trimming pared 4 bases from V and 12 bases from J, leaving 13 bases between. The CDR3 runs 11 residues. Germline CDR1 is SGHKS and CDR2 is YYEKEE (reference sequence). The CDR3 here is CASSQPGLNTF. The DNA for the CDR3 is TGTGCCAGCAGCCAACCAGGCTTGAACACCTTC.

This clonotype turned up a few times. The gene calls are TRBV15 and TRBJ1-1; a possible D gene is TRBD1 (5 bases). Germline values: CDR1 LNHNV, CDR2 YYDKDF (reference sequence). This CDR3 has 13 amino acids. The V end was cut by 2 bases, the J end by 3 bases, with 7 bases between. Written as DNA, the CDR3 is TGTGCCACCAGCAGATACAGGTACACTGAAGCTTTCTTT. Residues: CATSRYRYTEAFF.

The rearrangement uses TRBV3-1 and TRBJ2-3, with a weak D call TRBD2 (6 bases). Trimming left V 1 base short and J 6 bases short, with 14 bases between. The CDR3 is 15 amino acids. Germline CDR1 LGHDT, CDR2 YNNKEL (reference sequence). In DNA, the CDR3 is TGTGCCAGCAGCCAAGTAACTAGCCAGGCGGATACGCAGTATTTT. This sequence encodes CASSQVTSQADTQYF.

The rearrangement joins TRBV2 to TRBJ1-6, with a weak D call TRBD1 (6 bases). CDR3 length: 14 amino acids. Germline CDR1 reads SNHLY; CDR2 reads FYNNEI. Trimming removed 6 bases at V and 9 bases at J, with 15 bases between. The CDR3 region is CASRAQGEGSPLHF. The CDR3 nucleotides are TGTGCCAGCAGGGCACAGGGAGAAGGTTCACCCCTCCACTTT.

The chain couples TRBV9 to TRBJ1-2; the D gene is possibly TRBD1 (6 bases). The CDR3 is made up of 15 amino acids. Germline V CDR1 and CDR2: SGDLS, YYNGEE. V shed 0 bases and J shed 8 bases, with 17 bases lying between them. The CDR3 loop is CASSVGAQTGYGYTF. For the CDR3, the DNA is TGTGCCAGCAGCGTAGGGGCCCAAACAGGGTACGGCTACACCTTC.